Below, 17 T cell receptor beta chains from the same sample are listed, as sequenced in a study of blood T cell repertoires in COVID-19. Produced via immunoSEQ multiplex PCR; TCRdb's table is partial and in-frame only. The sample has roughly 250,000 clones; over 70% are singletons. Source material: PBMCs or T cells enriched from blood (not recorded which). These TCRs come from a woman between 40 and 50 years old who had been exposed to COVID-19.

On this clone: The same CDR3 also results from other DNA sequences found in this sample. J is TRBJ1-5 and V is TRBV10-3, with 7 bases lining up with TRBD1. The CDR3 length is 13 residues. In germline, CDR1 is ENHRY, CDR2 SYGVKD. V was clipped by 4 bases and J by 7 bases; unmatched bases: 4. CDR3 amino acids: CAISGQGVQPQHF. CDR3 DNA: TGTGCCATCAGTGGACAGGGAGTCCAGCCCCAGCATTTT.

This chain joins TRBV6-5 and TRBJ1-6; 8 bases are a match to TRBD1. This CDR3 contains 15 residues. With V trimmed by 6 bases and J by 8 bases, 9 bases remained unmatched. CDR1 MNHEY and CDR2 SVGAGI come from the germline V gene. The CDR3 DNA sequence: TGTGCCAGCAGGGGGGACTTCAGGGGGCATTCACCCCTCCACTTT. It translates to CASRGDFRGHSPLHF.

The chain couples TRBV28 to TRBJ2-5, with D perhaps TRBD1 (7 bases). The CDR3 length is 13 residues. Trimming shortened V by 4 bases and J by 5 bases, and 11 bases separated the two germline ends. CDR1 is MDHEN and CDR2 is SYDVKM in the germline V gene. The CDR3 is CASSYPGGETQYF. In DNA form, the CDR3 reads TGTGCCAGCAGTTATCCAGGGGGGGAGACCCAGTACTTC.

The V gene is TRBV2, the J gene TRBJ1-1; possible D gene TRBD1, 5 bases. The germline V gene has CDR1 SNHLY and CDR2 FYNNEI. The CDR3 totals 14 residues. Trimming shortened V by 6 bases and J by 3 bases, and 14 bases separated the two germline ends. The CDR3 region is CASRGRGADTEAFF. CDR3 coding DNA: TGTGCCAGCAGGGGGCGCGGGGCGGACACTGAAGCTTTCTTT.

V gene TRBV29-1 combines with J gene TRBJ2-1, with D tentatively TRBD1 (6 bases). V lost 8 bases and J lost 6, with 20 bases in between. The length of the CDR3 is 14 residues. Germline V lookup: CDR1 SQVTM, CDR2 ANQGSEA. In nucleotides, the CDR3 is TGCAGCTCACTTTCCCGGGCAGGGGCCAATGAGCAGTTCTTC. Amino acids: CSSLSRAGANEQFF.

On this clone: Compared with germline, one end of the junction differs, possibly owing to a read error. V gene TRBV7-7 combines with J gene TRBJ2-5; D is ambiguous. Germline CDR1 and CDR2: SSHAT and FNYEAQ (reference sequence). The CDR3 is 11 amino acids. This chain's CDR3 is CASSYGETQYF. The CDR3 region has the DNA TGTGCTAGCAGCTACGGGGAGACCCAGTACTTC.

The chain couples TRBV19 to TRBJ1-1, with D possibly matching TRBD1 (5 bases). V shed 6 bases and J shed 1 base, with 6 bases lying between them. The germline V gene encodes CDR1 LNHDA and CDR2 SQIVND (reference sequence). The CDR3 contains 12 residues. The CDR3 DNA is TGTGCCAGTAGCGACAGGAACACTGAAGCTTTCTTT. Translation: CASSDRNTEAFF.

The V call is TRBV10-3, the J call TRBJ1-2, with 9 bases lining up with TRBD1. The germline V gene has CDR1 ENHRY and CDR2 SYGVKD. The CDR3 length is 14 residues. V lost 8 bases and J lost 7; bases outside the gene matches: 11. The chain's CDR3 is CAISSGTGIGGYTF. The CDR3 bases are TGTGCCATCTCCTCCGGGACAGGGATTGGTGGCTACACCTTC.

The chain recombines TRBV18 with TRBJ2-3; weak D call: TRBD2 (6 bases). Trimming removed 1 base from V and 3 bases from J, with 14 bases in between. CDR1 and CDR2 (germline): KGHSH, LQKENI. The CDR3 extends over 16 amino acids. CDR3: CASSPLSSGGTDTQYF. CDR3 nucleotide sequence: TGTGCCAGCTCACCACTAAGTTCCGGAGGGACAGATACGCAGTATTTT.

The chain couples TRBV5-1 to TRBJ2-3; possible D gene TRBD1, 5 bases. The germline V gene has CDR1 SGHRS and CDR2 YFSETQ. The CDR3 consists of 15 residues. V was pared by 4 bases and J by 1 base, with 13 bases between. CDR3 sequence: CASSQGVMGTDTQYF. CDR3 in DNA: TGCGCCAGCAGCCAGGGTGTGATGGGCACAGATACGCAGTATTTT.

The chain couples TRBV3-1 (or the pseudogene TRBV3-2) to TRBJ1-1; no definite D call. The CDR3 loop spans 17 amino acids. The V end was cut by 4 bases, the J end by 5 bases, with 23 bases between. The germline V gene encodes CDR1 LGHDT and CDR2 YNNKEL (reference sequence). The CDR3 bases are TGTGCCAGCAGCCTGGACTGGTTCGGCAGTCGCGGTACTGAAGCTTTCTTT. This codes for CASSLDWFGSRGTEAFF.

V usage is TRBV7-3 and J usage is TRBJ2-3; TRBD1 aligns across 9 bases. The length of the CDR3 is 14 residues. With V trimmed by 3 bases and J by 4 bases, 2 bases remained unmatched. Germline V gives CDR1 SGHTA, CDR2 FQGTGA. The CDR3 DNA follows: TGTGCCAGCAGCTTGGACAGGGGTTCAGATACGCAGTATTTT. This codes for CASSLDRGSDTQYF.

The J gene is TRBJ1-1, the V gene TRBV21-1; the D segment call TRBD1 is taken from the table without a DNA check. TRBV21-1 is shown as a pseudogene. The CDR3 has 15 residues. CDR3 residues: CASSKVAGVHTEAFF. The CDR3 coding sequence is TGTGCCAGCAGCAAAGTTGCAGGGGTTCACACTGAAGCTTTCTTT.

The chain has TRBV19 and TRBJ1-2; D is perhaps TRBD1 (6 bases). Per germline, CDR1 LNHDA and CDR2 SQIVND (reference sequence). The CDR3 is made up of 15 amino acids. V dropped 5 bases and J dropped 4 bases, with 17 bases sitting between them. The CDR3 sequence is CASSLPTGRGYGYTF. As DNA, the CDR3 is TGTGCCAGTAGTCTCCCGACAGGCCGGGGCTATGGCTACACCTTC.

The rearrangement joins TRBV6-5 to TRBJ1-2, with TRBD1 matching 7 bases. Germline values: CDR1 MNHEY, CDR2 SVGAGI. The CDR3 contains 14 residues. Germline trimming cut 4 bases from V and 2 bases from J; bases unmatched to any gene: 4. In DNA form, the CDR3 reads TGTGCCAGCAGTTCGAGACAGGGCAACTATGGCTACACCTTC. This encodes CASSSRQGNYGYTF.

The J gene is TRBJ2-3, the V gene TRBV18, with D possibly matching TRBD2 (6 bases). V was pared by 0 bases and J by 2 bases, with 12 bases between. CDR1 is KGHSH and CDR2 is LQKENI in the germline V gene. The CDR3 is 16 residues long. The CDR3 spells CASSPPTSENTDTQYF. CDR3 DNA sequence: TGTGCCAGCTCACCACCGACTAGTGAGAACACAGATACGCAGTATTTT. The full variable domain, completed using reference TRBV18 and TRBJ2-3, is NAGVMQNPRHLVRRRGQEARLRCSPMKGHSHVYWYRQLPEEGLKFMVYLQKENIIDESGMPKERFSAEFPKEGPSILRIQQVVRGDSAAYFCASSPPTSENTDTQYFGPGTRLTVL.

In the case of this clone: The same CDR3 is also encoded by other DNA sequences in this sample. CDR3 nucleotide sequence: TGCGCCAGCAGCCAAGACGGGGGGGGTACCTACGAGCAGTACTTC. Encoded protein: CASSQDGGGTYEQYF. The chain combines TRBV4-1 with TRBJ2-7; 8 bases map to TRBD2. This CDR3 region has 15 residues. Per the germline V gene, CDR1 is MGHRA and CDR2 is YSYEKL. V shed 0 bases and J 2 bases; nucleotides not matched to a gene: 3.